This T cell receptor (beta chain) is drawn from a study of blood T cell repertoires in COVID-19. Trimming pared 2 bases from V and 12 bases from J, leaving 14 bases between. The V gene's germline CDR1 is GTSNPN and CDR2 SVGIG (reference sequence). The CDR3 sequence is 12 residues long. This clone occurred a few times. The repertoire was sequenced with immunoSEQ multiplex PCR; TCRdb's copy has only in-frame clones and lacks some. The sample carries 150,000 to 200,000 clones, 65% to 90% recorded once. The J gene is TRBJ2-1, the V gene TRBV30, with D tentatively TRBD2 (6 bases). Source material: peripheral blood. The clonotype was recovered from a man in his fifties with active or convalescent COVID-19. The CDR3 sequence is CAWSSGFNRQFF. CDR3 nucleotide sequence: TGTGCCTGGAGTAGCGGGTTTAATCGGCAGTTCTTC.